The clone carrying this T cell receptor (beta chain) occurred many times. Its specificity is unknown. The junction differs from germline at one of its ends, possibly a read error. A sample-barcoded 5' primer and a J-beta primer mix were used in a second PCR of roughly 7 to 12 cycles. A template-switch adaptor that had 12 random nucleotides put a tag on each cDNA molecule. Each CDR3 protein is one row after TCRdb ran MiXCR on the 5' RACE reads. Here the sample spans 600,000 to 800,000 distinct CDR3 sequences, around a fifth being singletons. This specimen belongs to a study of blood T cells in healthy people across ages. Study observations and caveats: Both higher diversity and more naive CD4+ cells marked long-lived donors when set against aged donors.

Germline V gives CDR1 DFQATT, CDR2 SNEGSKA (reference sequence). The CDR3 runs to 15 residues. The rearrangement uses TRBV20-1 and TRBJ2-5; 8 nucleotides match TRBD2. This TCR was recovered from a man aged 65 to 85 in good health. Sequenced: blood. This CDR3 reads CSASVAGSWQGTQYF. The CDR3 DNA follows: TGCAGTGCTAGTGTAGCGGGGTCCTGGCAAGGGACCCAGTACTTC.